This T cell receptor (beta chain) was observed in a study of cytomegalovirus exposure and HLA in healthy donors. Study at large: The approximately 100 million unique TCR beta sequences, from about 170 million T cells, were found by an earlier analysis. As released early, the data held roughly 85 million unique TCRs from HLA-typed donors. Study conclusions and caveats: Trimming of TCR beta V- and J-genes showed a link, identified in a later analysis, to a missense DCLRE1C variant. In a later analysis, a genetic analysis reported fewer productive-TCR N-insertions in an Asian-associated ancestry cluster than the cohort average.

With respect to this clone: What it binds is unknown.

The V gene's germline CDR1 is MDHEN and CDR2 SYDVKM. The CDR3 is 13 amino acids. Losses at the gene ends were 2 bases for V and 4 bases for J; bases not matched to a gene: 1. PCR was performed using 60 Vbeta and 13 Jbeta primers. This table comes from immunoSEQ multiplex PCR, and its TCRdb copy is limited to in-frame clones, with some not included. The sample holds under 200,000 clones, over 70% seen once. The sequence derives from a woman aged 50 to 65 in good health and CMV-seronegative. This chain joins TRBV28 and TRBJ1-1; 7 nucleotides match TRBD1. The sequenced material came from PBMCs. CDR3 protein: CASSLPGGTEAFF. As DNA, the CDR3 is TGTGCCAGCAGTTTACCAGGGGGCACTGAAGCTTTCTTT.